Here is one T cell receptor beta chain with its context. CDR3 size: 13 residues. With V trimmed by 6 bases and J by 5 bases, 3 bases remained unmatched. Germline V lookup: CDR1 ENHRY, CDR2 SYGVKD. This specimen comes from a study of T cells after yellow fever vaccination. Across the study: Those fractions that held only low numbers of cells were prepared using the SMART-Seq v4 Ultra Low Input RNA kit.

TCRdb itself ran the 5' RACE reads through MiXCR, one entry per CDR3 protein. This table holds hundreds of thousands of distinct CDR3 sequences, 9% to 15% found once. The chain links TRBV10-3 to TRBJ2-1; 8 nucleotides match TRBD2. This receptor was taken from a man aged 25-45 years who received the YFV17D yellow fever vaccine. This specimen was PBMCs, taken on the day of the yellow fever booster vaccination. The CDR3 sequence is CAIRTSGNNEQFF. DNA for the CDR3: TGTGCCATCAGAACTAGCGGTAACAATGAGCAGTTCTTC.